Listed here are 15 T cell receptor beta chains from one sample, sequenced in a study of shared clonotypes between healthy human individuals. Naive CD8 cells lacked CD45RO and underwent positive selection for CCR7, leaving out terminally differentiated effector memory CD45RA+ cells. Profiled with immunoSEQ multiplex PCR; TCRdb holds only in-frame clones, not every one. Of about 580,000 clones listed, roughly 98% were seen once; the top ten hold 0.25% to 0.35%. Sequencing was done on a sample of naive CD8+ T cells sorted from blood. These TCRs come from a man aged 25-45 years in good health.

CDR3 nucleotides: TGTGCCAGCAGCTTGCGCCAGTTGGAGACCCAGTACTTC. As protein: CASSLRQLETQYF. The chain combines TRBV5-4 with TRBJ2-5; D is unresolved. The CDR3 loop spans 13 amino acids. The germline CDR1 and CDR2 sequences are SGHNT and YYREEE (reference sequence). The germline V and J ends were trimmed by 1 base and 5 bases, with 9 bases remaining between them.

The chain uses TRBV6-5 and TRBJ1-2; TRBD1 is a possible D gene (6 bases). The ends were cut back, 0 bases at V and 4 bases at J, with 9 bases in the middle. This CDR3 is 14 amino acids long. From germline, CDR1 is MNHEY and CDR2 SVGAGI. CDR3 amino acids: CASSYSAGAYGYTF. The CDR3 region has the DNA TGTGCCAGCAGTTACTCAGCGGGGGCCTATGGCTACACCTTC.

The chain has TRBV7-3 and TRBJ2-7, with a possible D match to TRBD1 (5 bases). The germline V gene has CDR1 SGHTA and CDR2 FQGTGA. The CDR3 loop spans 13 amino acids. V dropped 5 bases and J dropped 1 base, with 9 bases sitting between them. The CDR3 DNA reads TGTGCCAGCAGCCACGACAGTTCCTACGAGCAGTACTTC. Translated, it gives CASSHDSSYEQYF.

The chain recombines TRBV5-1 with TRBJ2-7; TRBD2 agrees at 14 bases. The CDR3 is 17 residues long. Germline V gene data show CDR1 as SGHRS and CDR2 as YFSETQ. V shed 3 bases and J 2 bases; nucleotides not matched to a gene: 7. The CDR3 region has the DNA TGCGCCAGCAGCTCCGGGACTAGCGGGAGTTTCCCCTACGAGCAGTACTTC. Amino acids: CASSSGTSGSFPYEQYF.

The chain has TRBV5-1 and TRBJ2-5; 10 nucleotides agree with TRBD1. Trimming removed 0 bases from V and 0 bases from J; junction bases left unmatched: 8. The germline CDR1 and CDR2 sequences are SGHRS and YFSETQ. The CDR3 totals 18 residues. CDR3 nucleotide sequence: TGCGCCAGCAGCTTGGAGGTCAGGGACAGGGGAAACCAAGAGACCCAGTACTTC. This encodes CASSLEVRDRGNQETQYF.

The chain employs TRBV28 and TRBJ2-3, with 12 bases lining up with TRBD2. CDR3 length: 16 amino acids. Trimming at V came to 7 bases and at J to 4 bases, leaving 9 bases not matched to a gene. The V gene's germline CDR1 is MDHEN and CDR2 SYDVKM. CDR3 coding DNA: TGTGCCAGCAAGCCTAGCGGGAGGGCCATTGCAGATACGCAGTATTTT. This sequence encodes CASKPSGRAIADTQYF.

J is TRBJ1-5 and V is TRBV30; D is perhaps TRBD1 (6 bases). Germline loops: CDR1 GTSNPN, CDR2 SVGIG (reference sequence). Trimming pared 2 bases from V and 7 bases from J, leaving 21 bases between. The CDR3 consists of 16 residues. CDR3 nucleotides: TGTGCCTGGAGTCGGGGGCAGGACGGATTGTTGCAGCCCCAGCATTTT. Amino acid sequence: CAWSRGQDGLLQPQHF.

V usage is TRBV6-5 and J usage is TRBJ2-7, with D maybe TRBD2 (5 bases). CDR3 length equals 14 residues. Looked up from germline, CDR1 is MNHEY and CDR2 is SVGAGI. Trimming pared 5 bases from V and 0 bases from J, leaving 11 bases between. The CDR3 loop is CASSPRDYSYEQYF. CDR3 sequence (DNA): TGTGCCAGCAGTCCCCGGGATTACTCCTACGAGCAGTACTTC.

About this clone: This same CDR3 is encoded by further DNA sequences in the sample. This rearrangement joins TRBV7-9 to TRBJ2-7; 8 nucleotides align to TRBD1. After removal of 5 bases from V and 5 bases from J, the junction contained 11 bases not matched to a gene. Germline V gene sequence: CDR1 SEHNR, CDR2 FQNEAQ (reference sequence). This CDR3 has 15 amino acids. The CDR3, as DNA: TGTGCCAGCAGCGCAGGACAGGGTTTGCTCGACGAGCAGTACTTC. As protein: CASSAGQGLLDEQYF.

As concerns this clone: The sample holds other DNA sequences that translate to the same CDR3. CDR3 in DNA: TGTGCCAGCAGCGTAGAAGGGTACAATGAGCAGTTCTTC. It specifies CASSVEGYNEQFF. The chain joins TRBV9 to TRBJ2-1; D is undetermined. The ends were cut back, 0 bases at V and 4 bases at J, with 5 bases in the middle. CDR3 length: 13 residues. In germline, CDR1 is SGDLS, CDR2 YYNGEE.

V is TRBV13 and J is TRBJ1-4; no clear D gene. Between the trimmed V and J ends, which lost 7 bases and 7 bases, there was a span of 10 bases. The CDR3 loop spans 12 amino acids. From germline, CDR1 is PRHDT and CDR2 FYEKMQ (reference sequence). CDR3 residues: CASKGIGEKLFF. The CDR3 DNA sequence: TGTGCCAGCAAGGGAATAGGTGAAAAACTGTTTTTT.

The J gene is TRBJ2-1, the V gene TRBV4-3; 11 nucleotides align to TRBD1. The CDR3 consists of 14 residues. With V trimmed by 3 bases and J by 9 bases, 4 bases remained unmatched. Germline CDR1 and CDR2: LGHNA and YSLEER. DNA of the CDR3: TGCGCCAGCAGCCATGGACAGGGGGCTGCTGAGCAGTTCTTC. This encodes CASSHGQGAAEQFF.

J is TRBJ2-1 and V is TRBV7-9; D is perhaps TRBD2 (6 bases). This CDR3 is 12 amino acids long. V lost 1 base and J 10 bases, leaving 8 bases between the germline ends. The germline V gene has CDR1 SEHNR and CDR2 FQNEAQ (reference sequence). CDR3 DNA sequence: TGTGCCAGCAGCTTAGTAGCGGAAGAGCAGTTCTTC. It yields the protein CASSLVAEEQFF. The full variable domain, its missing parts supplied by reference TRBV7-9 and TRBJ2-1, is DTGVSQNPRHKITKRGQNVTFRCDPISEHNRLYWYRQTLGQGPEFLTYFQNEAQLEKSRLLSDRFSAERPKGSFSTLEIQRTEQGDSAMYLCASSLVAEEQFFGPGTRLTVL.

In DNA, the CDR3 is TGTGCCAGCAGCTTTCGAACCGGGGCTTTCGAAGGCTACACCTTC. It codes for CASSFRTGAFEGYTF. The chain carries TRBV5-8 and TRBJ1-2; maybe TRBD1 (5 bases). The V and J ends lost 2 bases and 8 bases respectively, with 19 bases between them. The CDR3 is 15 residues long. CDR1 and CDR2 from the germline V gene are SGHTS and YDEGEE. The full variable domain, with the rest looked up from reference TRBV5-8 and TRBJ1-2, is EAGVTQSPTHLIKTRGQQATLRCSPISGHTSVYWYQQALGLGLQFLLWYDEGEERNRGNFPPRFSGRQFPNYSSELNVNALELEDSALYLCASSFRTGAFEGYTFGSGTRLTVV.

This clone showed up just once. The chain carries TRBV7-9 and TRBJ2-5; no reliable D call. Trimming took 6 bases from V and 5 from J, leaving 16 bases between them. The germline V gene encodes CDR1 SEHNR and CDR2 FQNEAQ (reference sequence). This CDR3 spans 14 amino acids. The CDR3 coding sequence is TGTGCCAGCAGACCTATGACCCCCGGGGAGACCCAGTACTTC. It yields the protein CASRPMTPGETQYF.